The clone carrying this T cell receptor (beta chain) came up many times. The data stem from a study of low-dose radiotherapy and immunotherapy resistance in tumors. The sample's time point: before trial treatment. The CDR3 is made up of 13 amino acids. CDR1 and CDR2 (germline): SGHNT, YENEEA. V lost 4 bases and J 1 base, leaving 8 bases between the germline ends. The authors ran 15 to 25 PCR cycles to amplify TCRs with a constant-region primer and V-primer adapter. TCRdb re-analysed the reads in MiXCR, keeping a single row per CDR3 protein. The table has under 60,000 distinct CDR3 sequences, 12% seen once; the top ten hold approximately 6.2%.

The sequence derives from a female donor with ovarian cancer. This specimen consisted of PBMCs, obtained before treatment. The genes are TRBV11-3 and TRBJ2-7; no definite D call. In DNA, the CDR3 is TGTGCCAGCAGCTCGACTGGATCCTACGAGCAGTACTTC. It yields the protein CASSSTGSYEQYF.